This is a list of T cell receptor beta chains from one sample in a study of cytomegalovirus exposure and HLA in healthy donors. Measured with immunoSEQ multiplex PCR; TCRdb has only the in-frame clones, and not every one. The repertoire holds roughly 200,000 clones, with 80% to 85% as singletons. The sample taken for sequencing was PBMCs. These receptors came from a woman under 30 in good health and CMV-seropositive. Both conserved end residues are part of each CDR3. The order of the fields is V gene, CDR3 protein.

TRBV6-1 | CASSEAGRRFSGNTIYF
TRBV6-1 | CASSEVSRDTIYF
TRBV6-5 | CASSYGGGDTDTQYF
TRBV5-1 | CASSIQGDQETQYF
TRBV6-1 | CASSESQGDGYTF
TRBV6-6 | CASSPTSGGWETQYF
TRBV2 | CASEEGQGTTDTQYF
TRBV7-9 | CASSFTQSSGNTIYF
TRBV10-3 | CATEPGTSGGYEQYF
TRBV27 | CASKSSYNSPLHF
TRBV2 | CASSPRGKRGIYNEQFF
TRBV5-5 | CASSFQGFGTEAFF
TRBV2 | CASSGTGGTQPQHF
TRBV19 | CASGLTGIDSPLHF
TRBV19 | CASSRTVNSNQPQHF
TRBV29-1 | CSVETGGTPFF
TRBV4-1 | CASSQEIAWGDGYTF
TRBV5-1 | CASSYTGVNTEAFF
TRBV5-1 | CASSLAPMTGMNTEAFF
TRBV10-3 | CATRGGASSNEQFF
TRBV6-6 | CASSYVGHYTEAFF
TRBV4-1 | CASSQSGTGNYGYTF
TRBV29-1 | CSADRVNEQFF
TRBV21-1 | CASTQGSEDNEQFF
TRBV11-2 | CASSPLLGGAGTEAFF
TRBV7-3 | CASSFSAGEQYF
TRBV19 | CASSILGETSPLHF
TRBV4-2 | CASSQAGYNQPQHF
TRBV6-5 | CASSAVGGNQPQHF
TRBV12-1 | CASSPRSVSYGYTF
TRBV13 | CASSLGPGLAGGLNTQYF
TRBV4-2 | CASSQGQGIVYGYTF
TRBV15 | CATSTSPAGELFF
TRBV5-1 | CASSRAGTGDPDTQYF